The sample holds many counts of the clone carrying this T cell receptor (beta chain). The sample originates from a study of T cell repertoires in cytomegalovirus infection. TCRdb used MiXCR to reprocess the reads, holding one entry per CDR3 protein. The data show 150,000 to 160,000 distinct CDR3 sequences, with 23% seen just once and 10% to 11% held by the top ten. The CDR3 covers 15 residues. The V gene end was trimmed by 1 base and the J gene end by 7 bases; junction bases not matched to a gene: 5. CDR1 is SGHVS and CDR2 is FQNEAQ in the germline V gene. The rearrangement uses TRBV7-8 and TRBJ2-1; 9 positions match TRBD1. Sequencing was done on a sample of PBMCs. The receptor was derived from a human donor in good health (CMV status not recorded). Some clones in this sample may be carry-over from other donors' samples. The CDR3 reads CASSLEGTGSNEQFF. CDR3 coding DNA: TGTGCCAGCAGCTTAGAAGGGACAGGGTCGAATGAGCAGTTCTTC.